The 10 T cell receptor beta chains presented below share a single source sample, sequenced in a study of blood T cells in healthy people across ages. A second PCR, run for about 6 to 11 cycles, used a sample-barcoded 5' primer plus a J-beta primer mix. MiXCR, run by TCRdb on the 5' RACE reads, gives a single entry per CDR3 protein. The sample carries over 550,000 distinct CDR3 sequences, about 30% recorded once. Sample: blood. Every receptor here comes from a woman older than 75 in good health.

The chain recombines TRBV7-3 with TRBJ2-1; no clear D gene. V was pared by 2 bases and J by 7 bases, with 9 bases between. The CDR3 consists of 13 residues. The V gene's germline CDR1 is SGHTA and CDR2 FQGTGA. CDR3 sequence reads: CASSLGNQNEQFF. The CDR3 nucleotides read TGTGCCAGCAGCTTAGGGAACCAAAATGAGCAGTTCTTC.

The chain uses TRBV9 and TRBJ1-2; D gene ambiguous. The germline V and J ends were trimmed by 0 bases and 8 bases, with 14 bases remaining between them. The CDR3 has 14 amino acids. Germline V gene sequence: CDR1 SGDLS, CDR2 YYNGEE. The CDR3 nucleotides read TGTGCCAGCAGCGTAGAAGAGGGTGCCTACGGCTACACCTTC. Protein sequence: CASSVEEGAYGYTF.

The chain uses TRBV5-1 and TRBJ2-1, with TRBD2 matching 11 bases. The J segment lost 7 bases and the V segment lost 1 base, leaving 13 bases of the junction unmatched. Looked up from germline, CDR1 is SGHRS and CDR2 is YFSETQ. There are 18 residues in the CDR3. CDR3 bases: TGCGCCAGCAGCTTGAGGGAATTTGGAGGGACTAGCGGTAATGAGCAGTTCTTC. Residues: CASSLREFGGTSGNEQFF.

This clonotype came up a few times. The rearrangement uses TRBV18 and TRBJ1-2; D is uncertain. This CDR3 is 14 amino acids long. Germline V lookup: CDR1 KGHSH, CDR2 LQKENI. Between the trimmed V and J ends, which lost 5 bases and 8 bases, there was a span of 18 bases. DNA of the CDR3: TGTGCCAGCTCAGCAAACCCTTGGGATCCCGGCTACACCTTC. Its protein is CASSANPWDPGYTF.

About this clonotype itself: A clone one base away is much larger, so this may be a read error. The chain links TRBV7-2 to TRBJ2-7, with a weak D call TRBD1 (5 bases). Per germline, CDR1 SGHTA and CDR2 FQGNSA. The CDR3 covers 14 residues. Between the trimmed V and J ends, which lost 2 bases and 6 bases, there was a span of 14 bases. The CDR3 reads CASSLSRDRTEQYF. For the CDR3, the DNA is TGTGCCAGCAGCTTATCCAGGGATCGGACCGAGCAGTACTTC.

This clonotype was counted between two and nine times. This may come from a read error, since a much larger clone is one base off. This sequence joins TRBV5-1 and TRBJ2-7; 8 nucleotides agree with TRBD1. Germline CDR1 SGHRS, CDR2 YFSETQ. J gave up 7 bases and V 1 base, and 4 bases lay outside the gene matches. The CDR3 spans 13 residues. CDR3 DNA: TGCGCCAGCAGCTTGAAACAGGGGGTTGAGCAGTACTTC. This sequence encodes CASSLKQGVEQYF.

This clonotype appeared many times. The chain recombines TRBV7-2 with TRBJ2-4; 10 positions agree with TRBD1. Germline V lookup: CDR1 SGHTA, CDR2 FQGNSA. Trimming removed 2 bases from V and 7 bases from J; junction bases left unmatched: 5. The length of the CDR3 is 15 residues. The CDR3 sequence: CASSLSWDRGNIQYF. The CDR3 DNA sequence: TGTGCCAGCAGCTTATCATGGGACAGGGGTAACATTCAGTACTTC.

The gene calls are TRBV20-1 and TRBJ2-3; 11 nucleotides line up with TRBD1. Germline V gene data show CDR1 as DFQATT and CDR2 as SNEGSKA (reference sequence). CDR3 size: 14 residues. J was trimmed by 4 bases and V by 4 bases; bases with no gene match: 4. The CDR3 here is CSAIRTGGADTQYF. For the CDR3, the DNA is TGCAGTGCTATTAGGACAGGGGGCGCAGATACGCAGTATTTT.

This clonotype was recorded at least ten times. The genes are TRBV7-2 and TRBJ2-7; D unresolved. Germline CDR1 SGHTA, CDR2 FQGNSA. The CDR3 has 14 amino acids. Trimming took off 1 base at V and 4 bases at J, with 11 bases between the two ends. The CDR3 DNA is TGTGCCAGCAGCTTAGACCGAGGACGGTACGAGCAGTACTTC. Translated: CASSLDRGRYEQYF.

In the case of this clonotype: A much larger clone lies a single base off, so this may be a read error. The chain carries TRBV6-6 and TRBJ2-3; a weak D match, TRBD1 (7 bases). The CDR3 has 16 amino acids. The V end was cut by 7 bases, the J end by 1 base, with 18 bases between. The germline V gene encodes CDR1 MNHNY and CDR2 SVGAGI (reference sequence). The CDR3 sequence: CASTSRGAVGTDTQYF. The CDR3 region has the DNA TGTGCCAGCACCTCCAGGGGGGCAGTAGGCACAGATACGCAGTATTTT.